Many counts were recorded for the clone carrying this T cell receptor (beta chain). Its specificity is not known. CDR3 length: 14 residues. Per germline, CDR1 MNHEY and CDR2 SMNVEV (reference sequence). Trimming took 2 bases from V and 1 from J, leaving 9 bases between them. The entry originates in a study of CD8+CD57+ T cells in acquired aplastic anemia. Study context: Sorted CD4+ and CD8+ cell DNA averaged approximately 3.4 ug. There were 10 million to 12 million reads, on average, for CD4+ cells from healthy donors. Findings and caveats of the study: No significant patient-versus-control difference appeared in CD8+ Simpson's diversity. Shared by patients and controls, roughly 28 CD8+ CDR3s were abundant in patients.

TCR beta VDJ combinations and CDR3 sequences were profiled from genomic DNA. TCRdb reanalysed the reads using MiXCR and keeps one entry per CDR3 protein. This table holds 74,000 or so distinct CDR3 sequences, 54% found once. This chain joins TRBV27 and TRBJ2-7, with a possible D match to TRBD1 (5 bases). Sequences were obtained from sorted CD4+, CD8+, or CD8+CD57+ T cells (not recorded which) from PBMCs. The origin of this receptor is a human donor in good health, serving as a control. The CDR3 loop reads CASSLRAGSYEQYF. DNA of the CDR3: TGTGCCAGCAGTTTAAGGGCAGGGTCCTACGAGCAGTACTTC.